This T cell receptor (beta chain) is drawn from a study of T cell responses to AZD1222 COVID-19 vaccine. In the case of this clone: Its antigen is not known.

Produced via immunoSEQ multiplex PCR; TCRdb's table is partial and in-frame only. The data show about 120,000 clones, 90% to 95% seen once. General study points: The donors showed a predominance of white British ancestry and of females, with possible underestimation of clonal diversity. Dominant at 160-218 and 743-854, vaccine-associated CD4 TCRs also spanned spike.

The TCR comes from an adult in good health. The sequenced sample was peripheral blood, obtained on day 0 of AZD1222 vaccination.

DNA for the CDR3: TGTGCCACCAGCAGAGATCTAGGCGGGACCGCGATATACGAGCAGTACTTC. Its translation: CATSRDLGGTAIYEQYF. This chain joins TRBV15 and TRBJ2-7; maybe TRBD2 (6 bases). The CDR3 length is 17 residues. Trimming took 0 bases from V and 4 from J, leaving 19 bases between them. From germline, CDR1 is LNHNV and CDR2 YYDKDF (reference sequence).